What follows is one T cell receptor (beta chain) and its context. Using immunoSEQ multiplex PCR, the repertoire was profiled, and TCRdb retains in-frame clones only, with some absent. This sample has around 220,000 clones, with roughly 80% found just once. The data are from a study of blood T cell repertoires in COVID-19. The J segment lost 0 bases and the V segment lost 7 bases, leaving 5 bases of the junction unmatched. Germline CDR1 is MNHEY and CDR2 is SVGAGI. The CDR3 has 14 amino acids. The gene calls are TRBV6-5 and TRBJ1-1; 7 bases agree with TRBD1. Sequenced input: peripheral blood. This sequence was found in a woman aged 40 to 50 with active or convalescent COVID-19. The CDR3, as DNA: TGTGCCAGCAAATTCGGACAGGTGAACACTGAAGCTTTCTTT. Its protein is CASKFGQVNTEAFF.